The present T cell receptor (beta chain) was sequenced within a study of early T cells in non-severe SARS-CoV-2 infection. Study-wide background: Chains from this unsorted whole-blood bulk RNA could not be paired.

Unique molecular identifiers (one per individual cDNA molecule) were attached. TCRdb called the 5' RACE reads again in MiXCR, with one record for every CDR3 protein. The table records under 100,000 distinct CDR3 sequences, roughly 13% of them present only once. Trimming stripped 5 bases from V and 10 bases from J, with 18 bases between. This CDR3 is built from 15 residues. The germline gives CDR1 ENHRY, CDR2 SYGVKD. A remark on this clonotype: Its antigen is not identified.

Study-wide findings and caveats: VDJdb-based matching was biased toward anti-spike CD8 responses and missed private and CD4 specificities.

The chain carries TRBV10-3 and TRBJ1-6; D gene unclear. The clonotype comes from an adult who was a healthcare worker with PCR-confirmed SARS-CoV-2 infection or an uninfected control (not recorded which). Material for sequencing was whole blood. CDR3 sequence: CAISPNGVLGSPLHF. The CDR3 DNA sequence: TGTGCCATCAGTCCCAACGGGGTCCTTGGGTCACCCCTCCACTTT.